This T cell receptor beta chain emerged from a study of blood T cell repertoires in COVID-19 (dated by TCRdb to 2019 to 2021). About the study as a whole: Samples covering the acute and convalescent phases of COVID-19 were provided by collaborators in the United States, Italy and Spain. Nearly every sample came with metadata listing a de-identified subject ID, COVID-19 status, age in years and sex. The samples were drawn from two sources: the first 160 participants of the ongoing ImmuneRACE study, and 1,000 to 1,500 subjects contributed by 6 global collaborators. The repertoires were released in a freely available public database meant as a resource for research on the immune response to SARS-CoV-2. The dataset comprised deeply sampled blood TCRbeta repertoires from subjects exposed to, actively infected with, or recovered from COVID-19. Where available, HLA class I and class II types were taken from metadata supplied by the sample provider and were not determined by assay-based typing. The material from the prospective study consisted of cDNA or gDNA derived from T cells, B-cell-depleted T cells, or PBMCs. Results and caveats for the whole study, not just this receptor: Clinical and demographic metadata were provided uncurated, with the amount varying by source and participant.

Whole blood was collected in K2EDTA tubes by collaborating institutions according to the institutions' own protocols. For TCRbeta analysis, collaborators shipped samples as frozen whole blood, isolated PBMCs, or DNA extracted from either of those sample types. The CDR3 measures 16 amino acids from cysteine to phenylalanine. The kept DNA is CDR3 alone, 48 bases in frame from the first base. The CDR1 and CDR2 encoded by the germline V gene are SGDLS and YYNGEE. V sheds 3 bases and J sheds 0 bases, leaving 12 bases between their ends. TCRbeta CDR3 regions were amplified from genomic DNA by means of the immunoSEQ Assay, a bias-controlled multiplex PCR. Per the authors' processing: Nucleated cell counts per sample were estimated from amplification of reference gene primers within the assay. To quantify the absolute abundance of each unique TCRbeta CDR3 rearrangement, sequence reads were collapsed and filtered. For each sample, productive Simpson clonality was calculated as the square root of Simpson's diversity index over productive rearrangements. TCRdb took this table from immuneACCESS and kept in-frame rearrangements with V and J called. Such tables lack part of the clones; where checked against another copy, unresolved V genes explain under half of the gap, and the rest is unexplained. The V and J calls and clone size come from that table; D and trimming were worked out from the DNA. For this sample there are about 110,000 clones; around 90% appear just once. The top ten hold 0.95% to 1.3% of the sample.

A remark on this clone: The antigen this receptor binds is unknown. No clone much larger than this one lies a single base away; base qualities are absent.

The TCR sequence derives from a human donor in a cohort sampled during active COVID-19. The chain was built from TRBV9 and TRBJ2-2, and perhaps TRBD2 as D gene, on 5 matching bases. Sequencing was done on a sample of peripheral blood. Read as DNA, the sequence is TGTGCCAGCAGCGAGAGGGAACGGCCGAACACCGGGGAGCTGTTTTTT. The encoded protein is CASSERERPNTGELFF.